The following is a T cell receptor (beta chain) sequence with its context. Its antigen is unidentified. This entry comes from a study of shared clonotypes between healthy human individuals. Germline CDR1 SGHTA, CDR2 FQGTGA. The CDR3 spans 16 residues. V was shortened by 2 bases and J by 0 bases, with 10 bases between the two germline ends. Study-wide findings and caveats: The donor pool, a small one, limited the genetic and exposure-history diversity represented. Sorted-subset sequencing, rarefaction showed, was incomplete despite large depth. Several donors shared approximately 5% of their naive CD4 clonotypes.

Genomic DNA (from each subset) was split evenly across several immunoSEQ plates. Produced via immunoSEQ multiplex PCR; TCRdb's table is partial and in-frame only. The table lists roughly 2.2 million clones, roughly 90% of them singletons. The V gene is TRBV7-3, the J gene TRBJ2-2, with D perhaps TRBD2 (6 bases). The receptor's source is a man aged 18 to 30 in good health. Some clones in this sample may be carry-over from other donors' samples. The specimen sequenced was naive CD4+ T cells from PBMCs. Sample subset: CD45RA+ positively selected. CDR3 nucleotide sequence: TGTGCCAGCAGCTTACTCGCGGGAACGAACACCGGGGAGCTGTTTTTT. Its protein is CASSLLAGTNTGELFF.